This T cell receptor (beta chain) was found in a study of cytomegalovirus exposure and HLA in healthy donors. Germline CDR1 is MNHNS and CDR2 is SASEGT. This CDR3 is built from 12 residues. Trimming removed 7 bases at V and 5 bases at J, with 9 bases between. Vbeta (60) and Jbeta (13) primers were used in the PCR. Clones were sequenced by immunoSEQ multiplex PCR, and TCRdb holds only the in-frame ones, with some missing. The table has approximately 150,000 clones, over 65% seen once. This chain joins TRBV6-1 and TRBJ1-5, with D hard to call. Sequencing was done on a sample of PBMCs. This clonotype was obtained from a young man in good health and CMV-seropositive. The CDR3 region has the DNA TGTGCCAGCACCTCCTCTGATCAGCCCCAGCATTTT. Translated, it gives CASTSSDQPQHF.